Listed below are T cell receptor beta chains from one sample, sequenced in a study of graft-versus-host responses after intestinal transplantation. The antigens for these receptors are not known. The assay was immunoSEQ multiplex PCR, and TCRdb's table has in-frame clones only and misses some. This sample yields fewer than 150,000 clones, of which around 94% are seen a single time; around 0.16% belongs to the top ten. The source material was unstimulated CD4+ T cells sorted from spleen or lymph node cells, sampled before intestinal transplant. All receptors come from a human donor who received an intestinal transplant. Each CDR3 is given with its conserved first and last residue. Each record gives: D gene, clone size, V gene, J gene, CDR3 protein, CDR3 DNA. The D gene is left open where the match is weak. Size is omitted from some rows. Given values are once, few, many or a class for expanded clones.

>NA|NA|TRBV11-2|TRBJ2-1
CASSLGEGVRQFF
TGTGCCAGCAGCTTAGGAGAGGGGGTTCGGCAGTTCTTC
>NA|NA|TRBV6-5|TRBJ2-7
CASSYRDGASYEQYF
TGTGCCAGCAGTTACAGGGACGGCGCGTCCTACGAGCAGTACTTC
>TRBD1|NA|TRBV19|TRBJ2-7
CASSKKGQITYEQYF
TGTGCCAGTAGTAAAAAGGGACAGATAACCTACGAGCAGTACTTC
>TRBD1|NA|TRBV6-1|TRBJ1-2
CASTRQGAGYGYTF
TGTGCCAGCACCAGACAGGGGGCAGGCTATGGCTACACCTTC
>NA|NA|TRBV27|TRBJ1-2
CASSSAIRGQGGNYGYTF
TGTGCCAGCAGTTCAGCTATAAGGGGCCAAGGCGGGAACTATGGCTACACCTTC
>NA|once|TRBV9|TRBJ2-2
CASSVQPGELFF
TGTGCCAGCAGCGTCCAGCCCGGGGAGCTGTTTTTT
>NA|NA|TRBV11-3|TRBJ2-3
CASSFGLEADTQYF
TGTGCCAGCAGCTTTGGGCTAGAGGCTGATACGCAGTATTTT
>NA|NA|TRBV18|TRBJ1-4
CASSPGRMNEKLFF
TGTGCCAGCTCACCGGGACGGATGAATGAAAAACTGTTTTTT
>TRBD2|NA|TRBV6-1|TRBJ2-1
CAIHSGGANSNEQFF
TGTGCCATCCATAGCGGGGGGGCCAATAGCAATGAGCAGTTCTTC
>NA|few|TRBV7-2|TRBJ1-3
CASSFADSGNTIYF
TGTGCCAGCAGCTTCGCAGACTCTGGAAACACCATATATTTT
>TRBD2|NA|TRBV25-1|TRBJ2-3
CASSEGLGLADTQYF
TGTGCCAGCAGTGAAGGACTAGGGTTGGCAGATACGCAGTATTTT
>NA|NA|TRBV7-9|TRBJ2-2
CASSKIRTDNTGELFF
TGTGCCAGCAGCAAAATACGGACAGACAACACCGGGGAGCTGTTTTTT
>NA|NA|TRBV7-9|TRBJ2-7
CASSPGVGGSYEQYF
TGTGCCAGCAGCCCGGGAGTAGGGGGATCCTACGAGCAGTACTTC
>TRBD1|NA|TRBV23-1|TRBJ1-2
CASSQLVDRRNYGYTF
TGCGCCAGCAGTCAACTAGTGGACAGGAGAAACTATGGCTACACCTTC
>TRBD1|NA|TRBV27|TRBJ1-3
CASRSQGGNTIYF
TGTGCCAGCAGATCACAGGGGGGAAACACCATATATTTT
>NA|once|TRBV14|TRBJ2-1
CASSKRYGLTYNEQFF
TGTGCCAGCAGCAAAAGGTACGGGTTGACTTACAATGAGCAGTTCTTC
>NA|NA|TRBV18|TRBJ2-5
CASSPRSQETQYF
TGTGCCAGCTCACCAAGGAGTCAAGAGACCCAGTACTTC
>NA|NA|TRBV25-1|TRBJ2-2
CASKGTGELFF
TGTGCCAGCAAGGGGACCGGGGAGCTGTTTTTT
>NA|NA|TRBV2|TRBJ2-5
CASSVSLYQETQYF
TGTGCCAGCAGTGTATCACTATACCAAGAGACCCAGTACTTC
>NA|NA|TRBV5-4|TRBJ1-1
CASSSRTEAFF
TGTGCCAGCAGCTCCCGCACTGAAGCTTTCTTT
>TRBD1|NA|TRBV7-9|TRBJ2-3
CASSLPGQGKLYF
TGTGCCAGCAGCTTACCGGGACAGGGAAAATTGTATTTT
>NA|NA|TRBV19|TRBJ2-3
CASSIQGPSTDTQYF
TGTGCCAGTAGTATACAGGGACCTAGCACAGATACGCAGTATTTT
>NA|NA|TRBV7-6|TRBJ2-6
CASSLGGPGSGANVLTF
TGTGCCAGCAGCTTAGGGGGCCCGGGATCTGGGGCCAACGTCCTGACTTTC
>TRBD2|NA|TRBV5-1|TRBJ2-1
CASSLGASGYHNEQFF
TGCGCCAGCAGCTTGGGAGCTAGCGGGTATCATAATGAGCAGTTCTTC
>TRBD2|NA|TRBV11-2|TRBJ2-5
CASSRGGGAETQYF
TGTGCCAGCAGCCGGGGGGGCGGTGCGGAGACCCAGTACTTC